These 26 T cell receptor beta chains came from one sample sequenced in a study of T cells in Graves' hyperthyroidism and ophthalmopathy. Amplification of TCR beta CDR3 regions was performed using RNA transcripts as template. Primed by the HTBI set, a first-round RT-PCR was run on the TCR CDR3. From the multiplex PCR reads, TCRdb called clonotypes with MiXCR, one entry per CDR3 protein. This table holds roughly 500,000 distinct CDR3 sequences, approximately 14% found once. Input material: blood. The receptor set was obtained from a woman aged 30 to 39 with Graves' hyperthyroidism that later progressed to Graves' ophthalmopathy.

This clonotype appeared many times. The chain joins TRBV20-1 to TRBJ1-6; 9 bases are shared with TRBD1. Per germline, CDR1 DFQATT and CDR2 SNEGSKA (reference sequence). With V trimmed by 0 bases and J by 5 bases, 5 bases remained unmatched. The CDR3 has 16 residues. This chain's CDR3 is CSARDAQGADNSPLHF. Here the CDR3 DNA reads TGCAGTGCTAGAGACGCACAGGGGGCTGATAATTCACCCCTCCACTTT.

This clonotype has at least ten counts. The genes are TRBV6-2 or TRBV6-3 and TRBJ1-5; perhaps TRBD1 as D (5 bases). Germline V gene lookup returns CDR1 MNHEY and CDR2 SVGEGT. Trimming pared 6 bases from V and 0 bases from J, leaving 15 bases between. The CDR3 loop spans 16 amino acids. The CDR3 DNA reads TGTGCCAGCAGCCACGGGAGACAGATTAGCAATCAGCCCCAGCATTTT. Translation: CASSHGRQISNQPQHF.

This clonotype occurred many times. V usage is TRBV6-5 and J usage is TRBJ2-1; 9 nucleotides match TRBD2. Germline-derived CDR1 and CDR2 are MNHEY and SVGAGI. There are 16 residues in the CDR3. V gave up 0 bases and J gave up 3 bases; unmatched junction bases: 3. The CDR3 reads CASSYSSGSDYNEQFF. CDR3 DNA: TGTGCCAGCAGTTACTCTAGCGGGAGTGACTACAATGAGCAGTTCTTC.

This clonotype was observed many times. The chain recombines TRBV28 with TRBJ1-5; 8 bases fit TRBD1. The CDR3 covers 15 residues. Trimming cost V 5 bases and J 3 bases; bases outside gene matches: 6. Per germline, CDR1 MDHEN and CDR2 SYDVKM. CDR3 residues: CASSPGTGNNQPQHF. For the CDR3, the DNA is TGTGCCAGCAGTCCCGGGACAGGAAACAATCAGCCCCAGCATTTT.

In this sample, this clonotype turned up many times. The chain joins TRBV12-3 or TRBV12-4 to TRBJ2-1; D call uncertain. The CDR3 has 10 residues. V lost 3 bases and J lost 10, with 4 bases in between. CDR3 coding DNA: TGTGCCAGCAGTTTGACCGAGCAGTTCTTC. Translated: CASSLTEQFF.

This clonotype has more than one count but fewer than ten. This sequence joins TRBV24-1 and TRBJ2-3; D is perhaps TRBD1 (6 bases). Per germline, CDR1 KGHDR and CDR2 SFDVKD. The length of the CDR3 is 14 residues. V was trimmed by 5 bases and J by 9 bases, leaving 17 bases between them. The CDR3 here is CATSGSPGAFTQYF. CDR3 DNA sequence: TGTGCCACCAGTGGATCCCCAGGGGCCTTCACGCAGTATTTT.

This clonotype was observed a few times. The CDR3 protein is CASSLIPELGGYTF. The DNA for the CDR3 is TGTGCCAGCAGCTTAATCCCAGAACTGGGAGGCTACACCTTC. The rearrangement joins TRBV7-3 to TRBJ1-2; D not certain. The germline V gene has CDR1 SGHTA and CDR2 FQGTGA. Trimming cost V 1 base and J 8 bases, with 14 bases left between them. The CDR3 is 14 residues long.

This clonotype was seen ten or more times. The genes are TRBV15 and TRBJ2-7, with a weak D call TRBD2 (5 bases). The CDR3 is made up of 14 amino acids. V was shortened by 4 bases and J by 3 bases, with 13 bases between the two germline ends. Germline V gene data show CDR1 as LNHNV and CDR2 as YYDKDF (reference sequence). CDR3 sequence reads: CATSINDEGYEQYF. Here the CDR3 DNA reads TGTGCCACCAGCATAAATGATGAGGGCTACGAGCAGTACTTC.

There are a few counts of this clonotype. This chain joins TRBV15 and TRBJ2-7; TRBD1 agrees at 7 bases. From germline, CDR1 is LNHNV and CDR2 YYDKDF (reference sequence). CDR3 length: 15 amino acids. J gave up 6 bases and V 0 bases, and 8 bases lay outside the gene matches. The CDR3 DNA reads as TGTGCCACCAGCAGAGAAGGCCCGACAGGGACCGAGCAGTACTTC. Translating it yields CATSREGPTGTEQYF.

Ten or more counts support this clonotype. This rearrangement joins TRBV12-3 or TRBV12-4 to TRBJ1-5; D not resolved. V shed 5 bases and J shed 2 bases, with 13 bases lying between them. The CDR3 length is 15 residues. The CDR3 coding sequence is TGTGCCAGCAGTACGAGGTGGGAAGGCAATCAGCCCCAGCATTTT. It translates to CASSTRWEGNQPQHF.

In its sample, this clonotype was seen many times. The gene calls are TRBV14 and TRBJ1-6; D gene unclear. The CDR3 contains 14 residues. V lost 4 bases to trimming and J lost 6 bases, with 10 bases between them. Germline lookup yields CDR1 SGHDN and CDR2 FVKESK. CDR3 nucleotides: TGTGCCAGCAGCCTGATATCCAGTAATTCACCCCTCCACTTT. Translated, it gives CASSLISSNSPLHF.

This clonotype was picked up a small number of times. The gene calls are TRBV5-1 and TRBJ2-2; TRBD2 agrees at 7 bases. The trim removed 9 bases at V and 5 bases at J, leaving 13 bases unmatched. Germline CDR1 reads SGHRS; CDR2 reads YFSETQ. The length of the CDR3 is 15 residues. The CDR3 DNA reads as TGCGCCACCACTTCAGGCGGGAGAGAAACCGGGGAGCTGTTTTTT. Encoded protein: CATTSGGRETGELFF.

In regard to this clonotype: Its ends do not fully match the called genes, so a read error is possible. V gene TRBV20-1 combines with J gene TRBJ1-5; 12 nucleotides align to TRBD1. The CDR3 has 12 amino acids. Germline V gives CDR1 DFQATT, CDR2 SNEGSKA (reference sequence). The CDR3 bases are TGCAGTGCTCTGGGACAGGGGGCGCCCGAGCATTTT. Protein sequence: CSALGQGAPEHF.

This clonotype appeared many times. The gene calls are TRBV12-3 or TRBV12-4 and TRBJ1-1; D not resolved. Trimming took 2 bases from V and 3 from J, leaving 7 bases between them. There are 13 residues in the CDR3. The CDR3 region is CASSLRADTEAFF. The CDR3 nucleotides are TGTGCCAGCAGTTTAAGGGCGGACACTGAAGCTTTCTTT.

V is TRBV13 and J is TRBJ2-5; a weak D match, TRBD2 (5 bases). Germline V lookup: CDR1 PRHDT, CDR2 FYEKMQ (reference sequence). The length of the CDR3 is 15 residues. Trimming pared 5 bases from V and 1 base from J, leaving 14 bases between. Here the CDR3 reads CASSQDPGGQETQYF. The CDR3 bases are TGTGCCAGCAGCCAAGATCCAGGAGGCCAAGAGACCCAGTACTTC.

This clonotype was counted ten times or more. The J gene is TRBJ1-1, the V gene TRBV29-1; D perhaps matches TRBD1 (5 bases). The germline V and J ends were trimmed by 0 bases and 4 bases, with 6 bases remaining between them. The CDR3 consists of 12 residues. Germline CDR1 reads SQVTM; CDR2 reads ANQGSEA. Written as DNA, the CDR3 is TGCAGCGTTGAAGAAGGGACCACTGAAGCTTTCTTT. It codes for CSVEEGTTEAFF.

This clonotype was seen at least ten times. CDR3 loop: CASSSPLDSYGYTF. CDR3 DNA sequence: TGTGCCAGCAGCTCCCCCTTGGACAGCTATGGCTACACCTTC. The chain couples TRBV13 to TRBJ1-2; a possible D gene is TRBD1 (6 bases). Germline loops: CDR1 PRHDT, CDR2 FYEKMQ (reference sequence). The CDR3 sequence is 14 residues long. Trimming took off 4 bases at V and 4 bases at J, with 13 bases between the two ends.

This clonotype was seen more than once but under ten times. The V and J genes are TRBV4-1 and TRBJ2-3, with TRBD2 identical over 9 bases. Per the germline V gene, CDR1 is MGHRA and CDR2 is YSYEKL. CDR3 size: 16 residues. After removal of 4 bases from V and 3 bases from J, the junction contained 8 bases not matched to a gene. CDR3 coding DNA: TGCGCCAGCAGCCCCTCTCCAAGCGGGAGGACAGATACGCAGTATTTT. It encodes CASSPSPSGRTDTQYF.

The chain is built from TRBV6-2 or TRBV6-3 and TRBJ2-1; TRBD1 might be the D (6 bases). The germline CDR1 and CDR2 sequences are MNHEY and SVGEGT. The CDR3 is 13 residues long. Trimming took off 5 bases at V and 9 bases at J, with 14 bases between the two ends. The CDR3 sequence is CASSSGQQGEQFF. The CDR3 nucleotides are TGTGCCAGCAGTAGCGGACAGCAAGGTGAGCAGTTCTTC.

The chain recombines TRBV20-1 with TRBJ2-7, with D tentatively TRBD2 (6 bases). This CDR3 region has 18 residues. Deletions cut 4 bases from V and 2 bases from J, with 27 bases between. CDR1 and CDR2 from the germline V gene are DFQATT and SNEGSKA (reference sequence). CDR3 amino acids: CSATHASNIGTGTYEQYF. The CDR3 DNA reads as TGCAGTGCTACCCACGCCTCAAATATCGGGACTGGGACCTACGAGCAGTACTTC.

The chain uses TRBV5-4 and TRBJ2-1; 13 bases are a match to TRBD2. The CDR3 extends over 17 amino acids. Germline V lookup: CDR1 SGHNT, CDR2 YYREEE (reference sequence). Unmatched junction bases numbered 9, after V lost 1 base and J lost 8 bases. The CDR3 loop reads CASSLSPGLAGNHEQFF. The CDR3 DNA follows: TGTGCCAGCAGCTTGTCCCCGGGACTAGCGGGAAATCATGAGCAGTTCTTC.

The CDR3: CASSSVPGNTEAFF. DNA for the CDR3: TGTGCCAGCAGCTCCGTCCCCGGAAACACTGAAGCTTTCTTT. The chain carries TRBV7-2 and TRBJ1-1; D is ambiguous. V was shortened by 4 bases and J by 2 bases, with 11 bases between the two germline ends. The CDR3 contains 14 residues. Per the germline V gene, CDR1 is SGHTA and CDR2 is FQGNSA.

The chain is built from TRBV7-2 and TRBJ2-3; 9 bases agree with TRBD2. V lost 5 bases to trimming and J lost 0 bases; unmatched junction nucleotides: 9. Germline loops: CDR1 SGHTA, CDR2 FQGNSA. The CDR3 totals 17 residues. The CDR3 is CASSVRGAGGSTDTQYF. The CDR3 nucleotides read TGTGCCAGCAGCGTCCGGGGAGCGGGAGGAAGCACAGATACGCAGTATTTT.

This clonotype has a count of ten or more. The chain has TRBV30 and TRBJ1-2; D call uncertain. Deletions cut 0 bases from V and 4 bases from J, with 15 bases between. The CDR3 loop spans 15 amino acids. Germline lookup yields CDR1 GTSNPN and CDR2 SVGIG (reference sequence). The CDR3 coding sequence is TGTGCCTGGAGTGTCTCCAGGATGAATGCCTATGGCTACACCTTC. Protein: CAWSVSRMNAYGYTF.

This clonotype has ten or more counts. CDR3 sequence: CASSLGTSGERETQYF. DNA of the CDR3: TGCGCCAGCAGCCTCGGGACCTCCGGGGAGCGAGAGACCCAGTACTTC. The V gene is TRBV4-3, the J gene TRBJ2-5; D is tentatively TRBD1 or TRBD2 (5 bases each). In germline, CDR1 is LGHNA, CDR2 YSLEER. This CDR3 is 16 amino acids long. Trimming took off 4 bases at V and 4 bases at J, with 19 bases between the two ends.

This clonotype has a count of ten or more. The chain employs TRBV24-1 and TRBJ2-1; D remains unclear. CDR1 and CDR2 from the germline V gene are KGHDR and SFDVKD. V gave up 8 bases and J gave up 1 base, with 8 bases separating them. This CDR3 spans 13 amino acids. The CDR3 DNA follows: TGTGCCACCACCAGCGAGTCCTACAATGAGCAGTTCTTC. Residues: CATTSESYNEQFF.